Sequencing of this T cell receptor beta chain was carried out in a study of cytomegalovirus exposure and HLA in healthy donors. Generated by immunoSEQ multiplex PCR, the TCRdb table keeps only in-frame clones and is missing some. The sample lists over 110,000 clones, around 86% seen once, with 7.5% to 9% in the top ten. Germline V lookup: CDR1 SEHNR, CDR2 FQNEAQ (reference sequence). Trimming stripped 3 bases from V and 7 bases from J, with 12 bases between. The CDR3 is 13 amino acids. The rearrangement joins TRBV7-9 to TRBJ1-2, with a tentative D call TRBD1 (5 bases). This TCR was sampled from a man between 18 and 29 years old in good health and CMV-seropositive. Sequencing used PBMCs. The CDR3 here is CASSFSLQGGYTF. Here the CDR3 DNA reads TGTGCCAGCAGCTTCTCCCTCCAGGGTGGCTACACCTTC.